These T cell receptor beta chains were read from a single sample in a study of blood T cell repertoires in COVID-19. Generated by immunoSEQ multiplex PCR, the TCRdb table keeps only in-frame clones and is missing some. Of approximately 75,000 clones listed, 75% to 85% were seen once; the top ten hold around 22%. Sequencing was carried out using peripheral blood. The receptor set was obtained from a woman in her 50s with acute or convalescent COVID-19. The CDR3 runs from the conserved cysteine through the conserved F or W. A D gene is named only where the DNA matches it firmly.

v_call	d_call	j_call	cdr3_aa	cdr3_nt
TRBV5-1	TRBD1	TRBJ1-5	CASSPGDRDQPQHF	TGCGCCAGCAGCCCAGGGGACAGGGATCAGCCCCAGCATTTT
TRBV11-2	TRBD1	TRBJ2-7	CASCPGQGREQYF	TGTGCCAGCTGCCCGGGACAGGGCCGGGAGCAGTACTTC
TRBV19	TRBD1	TRBJ2-2	CASSIPPHRGSTGELFF	TGTGCCAGTAGTATTCCCCCGCACAGGGGATCCACCGGGGAGCTGTTTTTT
TRBV28	TRBD2	TRBJ2-1	CASSPMTSGDYNEQFF	TGTGCCAGCAGTCCGATGACTAGCGGGGACTACAATGAGCAGTTCTTC
TRBV3-1/TRBV3-2	-	TRBJ2-1	CASSHLSGNEQFF	TGTGCCAGCAGCCACCTTAGTGGCAATGAGCAGTTCTTC
TRBV6-4	-	TRBJ2-3	CASSDSAESTDTQYF	TGTGCCAGCAGTGACTCTGCGGAGTCCACAGATACGCAGTATTTT
TRBV18	-	TRBJ1-6	CASSSRDIQNSPLHF	TGTGCCAGCTCTTCGAGGGACATTCAGAATTCACCCCTCCACTTT
TRBV5-1	-	TRBJ1-6	CASSSKSSSNSPLHF	TGCGCCAGCAGCTCCAAATCCTCTAGTAATTCACCCCTCCACTTT
TRBV5-6	-	TRBJ1-2	CASSYFKTARPNYGYTF	TGTGCCAGCAGCTATTTTAAGACGGCCAGGCCTAACTATGGCTACACCTTC
TRBV10-3	-	TRBJ1-5	CAISVSQLSNQPQHF	TGTGCCATCAGTGTTTCACAGTTAAGCAATCAGCCCCAGCATTTT
TRBV5-4	-	TRBJ1-3	CASSTKTGQGNTIYF	TGTGCCAGCAGCACTAAGACAGGCCAAGGAAACACCATATATTTT
TRBV7-2	TRBD2	TRBJ2-2	CASSATSGSSGELFF	TGTGCCAGCAGCGCGACTAGCGGGAGCTCCGGGGAGCTGTTTTTT
TRBV6-2/TRBV6-3	TRBD1	TRBJ1-6	CASSYSRMVDRGNSPLHF	TGTGCCAGCAGTTACTCGAGAATGGTTGACAGGGGAAATTCACCCCTCCACTTT
TRBV25-1	-	TRBJ1-4	CASSDARGNEKLFF	TGTGCCAGCAGTGATGCCCGCGGTAATGAAAAACTGTTTTTT